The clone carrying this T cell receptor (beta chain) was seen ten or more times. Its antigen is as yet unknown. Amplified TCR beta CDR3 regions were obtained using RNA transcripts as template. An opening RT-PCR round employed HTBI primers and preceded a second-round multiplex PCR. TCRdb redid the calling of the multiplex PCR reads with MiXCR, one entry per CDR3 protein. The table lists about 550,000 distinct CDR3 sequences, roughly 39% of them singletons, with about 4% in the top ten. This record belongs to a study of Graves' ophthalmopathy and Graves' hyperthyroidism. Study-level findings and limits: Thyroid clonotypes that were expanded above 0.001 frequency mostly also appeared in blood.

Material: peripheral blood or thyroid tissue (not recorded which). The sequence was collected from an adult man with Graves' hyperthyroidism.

The CDR3 reads CASSVEGRVNGELFF. CDR3 in DNA: TGTGCCAGCAGCGTGGAGGGGCGGGTGAACGGGGAGCTGTTTTTT. V gene TRBV9 combines with J gene TRBJ2-2; TRBD2 is a possible D gene (6 bases). Germline assignment: CDR1 SGDLS and CDR2 YYNGEE. This CDR3 contains 15 residues. V shed 2 bases and J shed 7 bases, with 15 bases lying between them.